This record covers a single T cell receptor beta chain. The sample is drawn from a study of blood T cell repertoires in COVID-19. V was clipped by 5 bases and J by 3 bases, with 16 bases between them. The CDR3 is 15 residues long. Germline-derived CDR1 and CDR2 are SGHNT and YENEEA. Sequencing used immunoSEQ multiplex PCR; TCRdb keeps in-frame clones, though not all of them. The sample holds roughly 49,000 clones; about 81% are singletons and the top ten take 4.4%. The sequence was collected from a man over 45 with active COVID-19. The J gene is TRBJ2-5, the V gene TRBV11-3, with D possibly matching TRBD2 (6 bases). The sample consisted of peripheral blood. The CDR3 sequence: CASSPGAVREETQYF. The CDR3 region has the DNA TGTGCCAGCAGCCCGGGAGCGGTGAGGGAAGAGACCCAGTACTTC.